This T cell receptor beta chain was recovered during a study of blood T cell repertoires in COVID-19. As for the study in general: From T cells, B-cell-depleted T cells, or PBMCs came the material, which was cDNA or gDNA.

The length of the CDR3 is 12 residues. V was clipped by 3 bases and J by 5 bases, with 7 bases between them. Germline assignment: CDR1 KGHSH and CDR2 LQKENI. Per the study methods: Nucleated cell number was recorded as an estimate derived from reference gene primer amplification. Sequencing was performed with immunoSEQ multiplex PCR; in TCRdb, only in-frame clones are kept and a portion is missing. V and J calls and clone size follow that table, whereas D and trimming were derived from the DNA. The sample shows 200,000 to 300,000 clones, roughly 80% of them seen only once. The chain uses TRBV18 and TRBJ1-1; D unresolved. The source material was peripheral blood. The sequence derives from a woman older than 75 with acute or convalescent COVID-19. Here the CDR3 DNA reads TGTGCCAGCTCACCTCTAGGAACTGAAGCTTTCTTT. It specifies CASSPLGTEAFF.